This entry is about one TCR beta chain. V lost 0 bases and J lost 9, with 12 bases in between. CDR1 and CDR2 (germline): SGDLS, YYNGEE. CDR3 length: 13 amino acids. The record originates from a study of cytomegalovirus exposure and HLA in healthy donors. Use of 60 Vbeta and 13 Jbeta primers characterized the PCR. Assay used: immunoSEQ multiplex PCR; TCRdb lists only in-frame clones, some missing. The sample lists about 200,000 clones; approximately 70% were seen once. The receptor was derived from a man aged 40-49 years in good health and CMV-seropositive. Sequencing input: PBMCs. This sequence joins TRBV9 and TRBJ1-2; D may be TRBD1 (6 bases). CDR3 sequence reads: CASSVGQGTRYTF. The CDR3 nucleotides read TGTGCCAGCAGCGTAGGGCAGGGGACACGCTACACCTTC. The whole variable domain, remainder taken from reference TRBV9 and TRBJ1-2, is DSGVTQTPKHLITATGQRVTLRCSPRSGDLSVYWYQQSLDQGLQFLIQYYNGEERAKGNILERFSAQQFPDLHSELNLSSLELGDSALYFCASSVGQGTRYTFGSGTRLTVV.